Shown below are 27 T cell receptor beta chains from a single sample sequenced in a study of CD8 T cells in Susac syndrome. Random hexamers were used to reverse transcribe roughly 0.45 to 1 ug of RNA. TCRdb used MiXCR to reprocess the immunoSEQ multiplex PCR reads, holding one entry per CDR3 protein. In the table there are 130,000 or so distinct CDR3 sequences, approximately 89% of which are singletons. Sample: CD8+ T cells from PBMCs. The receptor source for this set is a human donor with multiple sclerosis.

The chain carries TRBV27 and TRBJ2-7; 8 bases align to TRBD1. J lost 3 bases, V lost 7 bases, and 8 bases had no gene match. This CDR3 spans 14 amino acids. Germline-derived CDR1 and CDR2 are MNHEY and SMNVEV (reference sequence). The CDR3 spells CASMQGAPGYEQYF. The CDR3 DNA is TGTGCCAGCATGCAGGGGGCCCCCGGCTACGAGCAGTACTTC.

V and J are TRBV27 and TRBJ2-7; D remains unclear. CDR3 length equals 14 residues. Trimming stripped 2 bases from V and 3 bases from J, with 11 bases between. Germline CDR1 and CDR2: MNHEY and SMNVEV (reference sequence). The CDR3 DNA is TGTGCCAGCAGTTTAAGTTCATACATCTACGAGCAGTACTTC. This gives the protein CASSLSSYIYEQYF.

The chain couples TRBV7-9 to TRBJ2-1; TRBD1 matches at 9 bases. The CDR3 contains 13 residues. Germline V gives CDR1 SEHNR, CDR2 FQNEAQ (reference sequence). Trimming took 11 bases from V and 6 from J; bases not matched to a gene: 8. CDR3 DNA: TGTGCCGGGAGGGACAGGGAAAGCAATGAGCAGTTCTTC. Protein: CAGRDRESNEQFF.

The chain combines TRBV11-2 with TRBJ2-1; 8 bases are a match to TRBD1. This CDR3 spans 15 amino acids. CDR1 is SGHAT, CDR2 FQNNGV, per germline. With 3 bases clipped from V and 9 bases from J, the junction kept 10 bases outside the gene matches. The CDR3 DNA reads TGTGCCAGCAGCTTGGAATTTGCAGGGGGCACTGAGCAGTTCTTC. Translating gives CASSLEFAGGTEQFF.

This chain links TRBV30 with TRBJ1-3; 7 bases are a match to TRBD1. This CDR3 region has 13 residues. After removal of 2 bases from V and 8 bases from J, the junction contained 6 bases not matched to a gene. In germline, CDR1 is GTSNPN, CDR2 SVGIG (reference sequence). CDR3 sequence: CAWSHGQEDTIYF. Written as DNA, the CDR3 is TGTGCCTGGAGTCACGGACAGGAAGACACCATATATTTT.

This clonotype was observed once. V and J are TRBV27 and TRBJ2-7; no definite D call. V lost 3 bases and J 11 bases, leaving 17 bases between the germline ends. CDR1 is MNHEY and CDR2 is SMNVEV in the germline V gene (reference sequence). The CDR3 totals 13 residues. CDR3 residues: CASSFSRLGGEYF. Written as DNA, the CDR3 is TGTGCCAGCAGTTTTTCTCGGCTTGGTGGAGAGTACTTC.

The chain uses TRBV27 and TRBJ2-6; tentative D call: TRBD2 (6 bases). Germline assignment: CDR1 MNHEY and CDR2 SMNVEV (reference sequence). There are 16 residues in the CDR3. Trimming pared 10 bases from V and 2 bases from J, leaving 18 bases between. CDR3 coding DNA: TGTGCCACCTACTTTCCACTAGCCCCTGGGGCCAACGTCCTGACTTTC. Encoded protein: CATYFPLAPGANVLTF.

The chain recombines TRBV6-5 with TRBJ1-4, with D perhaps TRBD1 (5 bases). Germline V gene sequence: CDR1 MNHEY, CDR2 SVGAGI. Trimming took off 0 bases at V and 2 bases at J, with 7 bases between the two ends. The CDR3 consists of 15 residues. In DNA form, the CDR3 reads TGTGCCAGCAGTTACTCCGCAGGGACTAATGAAAAACTGTTTTTT. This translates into CASSYSAGTNEKLFF.

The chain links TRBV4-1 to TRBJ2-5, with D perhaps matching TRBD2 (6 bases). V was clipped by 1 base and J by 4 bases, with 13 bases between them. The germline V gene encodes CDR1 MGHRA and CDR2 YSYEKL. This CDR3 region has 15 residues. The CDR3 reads CASSQVVDGGETQYF. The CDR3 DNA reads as TGCGCCAGCAGCCAAGTTGTCGACGGGGGAGAGACCCAGTACTTC.

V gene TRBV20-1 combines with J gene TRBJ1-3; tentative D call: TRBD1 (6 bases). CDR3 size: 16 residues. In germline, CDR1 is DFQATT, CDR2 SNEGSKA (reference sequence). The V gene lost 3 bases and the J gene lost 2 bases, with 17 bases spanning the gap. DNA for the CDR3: TGCAGTGCTAGTGAGGGGCAAACAGGGACTGGAAACACCATATATTTT. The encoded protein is CSASEGQTGTGNTIYF.

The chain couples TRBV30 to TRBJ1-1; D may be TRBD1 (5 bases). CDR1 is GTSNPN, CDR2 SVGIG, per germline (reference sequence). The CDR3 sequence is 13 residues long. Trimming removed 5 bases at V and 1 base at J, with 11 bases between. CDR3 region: CAWDWTQNTEAFF. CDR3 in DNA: TGTGCCTGGGACTGGACACAGAACACTGAAGCTTTCTTT.

CDR3: CASSQPPTGLNRQFF. The CDR3, as DNA: TGTGCCAGCAGCCAACCCCCAACCGGACTTAATCGGCAGTTCTTC. The rearrangement uses TRBV12-3 or TRBV12-4 and TRBJ2-1, with D possibly TRBD2 on 5 matching bases. The CDR3 totals 15 residues. V was pared by 6 bases and J by 12 bases, with 24 bases between.

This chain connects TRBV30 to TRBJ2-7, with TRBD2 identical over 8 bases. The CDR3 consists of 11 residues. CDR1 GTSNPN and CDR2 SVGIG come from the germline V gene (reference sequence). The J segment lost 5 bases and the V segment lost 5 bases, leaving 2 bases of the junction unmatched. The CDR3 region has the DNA TGTGCCTGGGGACTAGCCGACGAGCAGTACTTC. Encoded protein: CAWGLADEQYF.

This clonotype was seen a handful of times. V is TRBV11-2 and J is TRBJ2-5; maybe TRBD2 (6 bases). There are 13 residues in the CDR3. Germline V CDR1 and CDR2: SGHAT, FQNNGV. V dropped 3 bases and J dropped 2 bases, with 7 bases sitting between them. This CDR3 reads CASSLGGQETQYF. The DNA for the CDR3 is TGTGCCAGCAGCTTGGGGGGTCAAGAGACCCAGTACTTC.

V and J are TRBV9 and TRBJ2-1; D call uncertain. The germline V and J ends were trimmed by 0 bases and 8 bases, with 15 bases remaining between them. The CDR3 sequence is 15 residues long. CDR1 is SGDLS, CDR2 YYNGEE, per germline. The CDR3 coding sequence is TGTGCCAGCAGCGTAGCTCCTAGGTTATCGGATGAGCAGTTCTTC. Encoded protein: CASSVAPRLSDEQFF.

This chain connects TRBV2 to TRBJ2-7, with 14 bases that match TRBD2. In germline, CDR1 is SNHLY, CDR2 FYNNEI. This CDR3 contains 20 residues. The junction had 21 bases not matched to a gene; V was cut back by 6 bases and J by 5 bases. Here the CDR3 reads CASSPIGGTWTSGRTDEQYF. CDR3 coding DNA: TGTGCCAGCAGCCCTATAGGGGGCACTTGGACTAGCGGGAGGACAGACGAGCAGTACTTC. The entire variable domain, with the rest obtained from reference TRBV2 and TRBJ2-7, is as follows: EPEVTQTPSHQVTQMGQEVILRCVPISNHLYFYWYRQILGQKVEFLVSFYNNEISEKSEIFDDQFSVERPDGSNFTLKIRSTKLEDSAMYFCASSPIGGTWTSGRTDEQYFGPGTRLTVT.

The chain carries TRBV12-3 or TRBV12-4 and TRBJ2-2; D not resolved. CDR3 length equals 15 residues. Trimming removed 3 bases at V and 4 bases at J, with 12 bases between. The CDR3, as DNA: TGTGCCAGCAGTTTGGCCTCTGCGAGCACCGGGGAGCTGTTTTTT. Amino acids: CASSLASASTGELFF.

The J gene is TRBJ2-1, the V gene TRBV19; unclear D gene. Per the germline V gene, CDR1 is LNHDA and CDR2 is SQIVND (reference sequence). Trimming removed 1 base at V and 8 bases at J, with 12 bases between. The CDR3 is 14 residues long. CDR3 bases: TGTGCCAGTAGTATAGGCCCGCCCGTGGATGAGCAGTTCTTC. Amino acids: CASSIGPPVDEQFF.

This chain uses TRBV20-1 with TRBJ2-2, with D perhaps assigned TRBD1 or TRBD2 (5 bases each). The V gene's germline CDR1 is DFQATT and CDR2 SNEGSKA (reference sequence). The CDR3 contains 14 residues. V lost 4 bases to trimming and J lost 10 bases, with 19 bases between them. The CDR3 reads CSAMGPSRTAELFF. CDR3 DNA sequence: TGCAGTGCTATGGGGCCTAGCAGAACGGCGGAGCTGTTTTTT.

The CDR3 nucleotides are TGTGCCAGCAGTGAAGGCTTGTCGCATCCCCTTTATTTT. Its protein product is CASSEGLSHPLYF. This sequence joins TRBV2 and TRBJ2-3; D gene unclear. Germline-derived CDR1 and CDR2 are SNHLY and FYNNEI. CDR3 length: 13 residues. Trimming stripped 1 base from V and 15 bases from J, with 17 bases between.

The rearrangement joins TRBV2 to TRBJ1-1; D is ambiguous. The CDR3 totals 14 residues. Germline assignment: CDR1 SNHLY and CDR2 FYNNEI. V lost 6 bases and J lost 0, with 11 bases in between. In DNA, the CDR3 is TGTGCCAGCAGAGCGGATCCCATGAACACTGAAGCTTTCTTT. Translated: CASRADPMNTEAFF.

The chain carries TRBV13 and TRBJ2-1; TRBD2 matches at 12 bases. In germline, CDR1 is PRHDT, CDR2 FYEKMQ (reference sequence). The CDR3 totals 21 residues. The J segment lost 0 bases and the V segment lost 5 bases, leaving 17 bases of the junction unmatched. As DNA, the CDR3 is TGTGCCAGCAGCCCTACCTTGGGACTAGCGGGTCCTTACATCTCCTACAATGAGCAGTTCTTC. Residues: CASSPTLGLAGPYISYNEQFF.

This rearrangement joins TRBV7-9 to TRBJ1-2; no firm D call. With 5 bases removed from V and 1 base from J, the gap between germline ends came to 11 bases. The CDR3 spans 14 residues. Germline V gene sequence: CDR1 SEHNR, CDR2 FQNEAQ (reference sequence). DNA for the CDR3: TGTGCCAGCAGCCACCTGGGCCTTAACTATGGCTACACCTTC. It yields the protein CASSHLGLNYGYTF.

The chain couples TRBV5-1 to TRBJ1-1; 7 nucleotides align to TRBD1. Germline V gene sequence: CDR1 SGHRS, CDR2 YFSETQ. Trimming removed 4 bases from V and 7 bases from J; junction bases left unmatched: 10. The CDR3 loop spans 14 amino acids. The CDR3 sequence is CASSETGDPGEAFF. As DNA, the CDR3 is TGCGCCAGCAGCGAAACAGGGGATCCGGGTGAAGCTTTCTTT.

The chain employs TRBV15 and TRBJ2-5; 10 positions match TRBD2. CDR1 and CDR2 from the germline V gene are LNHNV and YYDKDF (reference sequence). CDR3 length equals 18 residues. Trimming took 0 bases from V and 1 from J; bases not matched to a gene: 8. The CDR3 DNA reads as TGTGCCACCAGCAGAGATCGAGCTAGCGGGAGCCCCCAAGAGACCCAGTACTTC. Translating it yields CATSRDRASGSPQETQYF.

The CDR3 coding sequence is TGTGCCAGCATGTTTCGACAGGGAGTGTACTATGGCTACACCTTC. This encodes CASMFRQGVYYGYTF. The V and J genes are TRBV5-6 and TRBJ1-2, with 7 bases lining up with TRBD1. CDR3 size: 15 residues. From germline, CDR1 is SGHDT and CDR2 YYEEEE. Trimming cost V 6 bases and J 3 bases; bases outside gene matches: 11.

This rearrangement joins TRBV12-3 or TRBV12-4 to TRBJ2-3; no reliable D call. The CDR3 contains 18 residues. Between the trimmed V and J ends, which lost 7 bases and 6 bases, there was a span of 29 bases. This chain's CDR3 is CASTPGRRVTHLGDTQYF. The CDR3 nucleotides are TGTGCCAGCACCCCCGGTAGAAGGGTGACTCACCTCGGTGATACGCAGTATTTT.